This entry features one T cell receptor beta chain sequence. Its specificity is unknown. The study's library attached unique molecular identifiers to single cDNA molecules. As processed by the authors: TCRs per sample had a median of 95,638 and ranged from about 23,224 to 700,000. TCRdb analysed the RACE reads with MiXCR anew, one entry per CDR3 protein. The V and J calls reflect TCRdb's pipeline rather than the authors' work. The profile covers 65,000 to 80,000 distinct CDR3 sequences, with over 8.5% appearing a single time and around 1.6% taken by the ten largest. This sample was taken from a study of human T cells and chemical hapten exposure. Study summary: Largely, small differences in pooled library volume made per-sample TCR yields vary.

Study-wide findings and caveats: TCRs whose frequency exceeded 1 in 1000 remained the same following DPC sensitization.

This CDR3 region has 16 residues. The germline V gene has CDR1 DFQATT and CDR2 SNEGSKA (reference sequence). V was pared by 2 bases and J by 2 bases, with 17 bases between. Time point described: healthy volunteer bleed at 6 weeks. Whole blood, unfractionated, served as the material for total RNA extraction. This chain links TRBV20-1 with TRBJ2-3, with D possibly being TRBD2 (5 bases). The source is a male donor in good health. Some clones in this sample may be carry-over from other donors' samples. What was sequenced was whole blood. This CDR3 is CSARIGASGNTDTQYF. Here the CDR3 DNA reads TGCAGTGCTAGAATAGGTGCCAGCGGAAACACAGATACGCAGTATTTT.